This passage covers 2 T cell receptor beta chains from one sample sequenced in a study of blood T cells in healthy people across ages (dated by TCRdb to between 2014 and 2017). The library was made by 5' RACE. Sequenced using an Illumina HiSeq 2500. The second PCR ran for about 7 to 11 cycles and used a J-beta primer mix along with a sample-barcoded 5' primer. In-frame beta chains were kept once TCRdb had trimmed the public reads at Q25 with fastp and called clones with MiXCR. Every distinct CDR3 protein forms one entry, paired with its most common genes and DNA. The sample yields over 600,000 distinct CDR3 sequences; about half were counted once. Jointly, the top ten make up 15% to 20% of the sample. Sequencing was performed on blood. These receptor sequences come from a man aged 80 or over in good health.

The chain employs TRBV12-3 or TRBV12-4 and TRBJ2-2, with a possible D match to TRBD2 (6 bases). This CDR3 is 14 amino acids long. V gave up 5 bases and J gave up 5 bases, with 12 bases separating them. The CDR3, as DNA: TGTGCCAGCAGTAGTCGGGAGAAGACCGGGGAGCTGTTTTTT. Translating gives CASSSREKTGELFF.

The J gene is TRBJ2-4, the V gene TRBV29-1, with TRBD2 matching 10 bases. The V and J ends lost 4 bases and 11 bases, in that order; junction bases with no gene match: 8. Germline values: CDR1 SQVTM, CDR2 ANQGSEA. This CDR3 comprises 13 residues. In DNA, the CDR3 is TGCAGCGTTGTGGAAACTAGCGGGAAACTTCAGTACTTC. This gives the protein CSVVETSGKLQYF.